The 8 T cell receptor beta chains in this list originate from one sample, sequenced in a study of T-cell reconstitution after alpha-beta-depleted transplantation in children. The TCRbeta library was prepared with unique molecular identifiers. Via MiXCR, TCRdb re-called the PCR reads, giving one row per CDR3 protein. The sample records some 600,000 distinct CDR3 sequences, about 15% being singletons. This specimen consisted of PBMCs from the stem cell graft donor, obtained from the stem cell graft. These receptors were obtained from a human donor who donated a stem cell graft to a child with acute myeloid leukemia.

The sample holds many counts of this clonotype. The V and J genes are TRBV5-6 and TRBJ1-1, with D uncertain. The CDR3 loop spans 13 amino acids. Germline-derived CDR1 and CDR2 are SGHDT and YYEEEE. V was pared by 1 base and J by 8 bases, with 12 bases between. Here the CDR3 reads CASSLLAGLEAFF. Here the CDR3 DNA reads TGTGCCAGCAGCTTGTTGGCAGGACTAGAAGCTTTCTTT. The whole variable domain, remainder taken from reference TRBV5-6 and TRBJ1-1, is DAGVTQSPTHLIKTRGQQVTLRCSPKSGHDTVSWYQQALGQGPQFIFQYYEEEERQRGNFPDRFSGHQFPNYSSELNVNALLLGDSALYLCASSLLAGLEAFFGQGTRLTVV.

This clonotype was seen many times. The chain employs TRBV7-2 and TRBJ2-5; 7 bases agree with TRBD2. CDR1 is SGHTA and CDR2 is FQGNSA in the germline V gene. Losses at the gene ends were 2 bases for V and 1 base for J; bases not matched to a gene: 7. CDR3 length: 16 amino acids. CDR3 sequence: CASSLTSGEFQETQYF. The DNA of the CDR3 is TGTGCCAGCAGCTTAACCAGCGGGGAATTCCAAGAGACCCAGTACTTC.

This sequence joins TRBV9 and TRBJ1-3, with D possibly TRBD1 on 5 matching bases. Trimming cost V 7 bases and J 1 base, with 12 bases left between them. The germline gives CDR1 SGDLS, CDR2 YYNGEE. The CDR3 is 14 amino acids. Written as DNA, the CDR3 is TGTGCCAGCGCCCAGGGTGGTTCTGGAAACACCATATATTTT. It is translated as CASAQGGSGNTIYF. Full variable domain (missing parts from reference TRBV9 and TRBJ1-3): DSGVTQTPKHLITATGQRVTLRCSPRSGDLSVYWYQQSLDQGLQFLIQYYNGEERAKGNILERFSAQQFPDLHSELNLSSLELGDSALYFCASAQGGSGNTIYFGEGSWLTVV.

The chain is built from TRBV7-9 and TRBJ2-2; unclear D gene. The V gene lost 2 bases and the J gene lost 5 bases, with 9 bases spanning the gap. CDR1 is SEHNR and CDR2 is FQNEAQ in the germline V gene (reference sequence). CDR3 length: 14 residues. The CDR3 region is CASSLYRSTGELFF. DNA of the CDR3: TGTGCCAGCAGCTTATATCGTTCGACCGGGGAGCTGTTTTTT.

A few counts support this clonotype. The rearrangement links TRBV28 to TRBJ1-2; tentatively, D is TRBD1 (6 bases). Trimming took 2 bases from V and 0 from J, leaving 13 bases between them. The germline V gene encodes CDR1 MDHEN and CDR2 SYDVKM. CDR3 length: 16 residues. CDR3: CASSLQQGRTNYGYTF. The DNA of the CDR3 is TGTGCCAGCAGTTTACAACAGGGACGTACTAACTATGGCTACACCTTC.

This clonotype was detected many times. J is TRBJ1-1 and V is TRBV27; D may be TRBD1 (5 bases). Trimming took off 2 bases at V and 6 bases at J, with 10 bases between the two ends. The CDR3 runs to 13 residues. Per the germline V gene, CDR1 is MNHEY and CDR2 is SMNVEV (reference sequence). The CDR3 sequence: CASSLRWGSEAFF. CDR3 nucleotides: TGTGCCAGCAGTTTAAGATGGGGGTCTGAAGCTTTCTTT.

The chain combines TRBV12-3 or TRBV12-4 with TRBJ2-7; perhaps TRBD2 as D (5 bases). Trimming took off 7 bases at V and 0 bases at J, with 13 bases between the two ends. This CDR3 is 14 amino acids long. The CDR3 spells CASTRGLSSYEQYF. The CDR3 DNA is TGTGCCAGCACCCGAGGGTTAAGCTCCTACGAGCAGTACTTC.

In this sample, this clonotype turned up a few times. This chain links TRBV12-5 with TRBJ1-5, with D hard to call. The CDR3 runs 13 residues. Trimming left V 1 base short and J 5 bases short, with 6 bases between. Germline V gene data show CDR1 as LGHNT and CDR2 as FRNRAP. CDR3 coding DNA: TGTGCTAGTGGTTTGGCCCCCTATCAGCCCCAGCATTTT. It is translated as CASGLAPYQPQHF.